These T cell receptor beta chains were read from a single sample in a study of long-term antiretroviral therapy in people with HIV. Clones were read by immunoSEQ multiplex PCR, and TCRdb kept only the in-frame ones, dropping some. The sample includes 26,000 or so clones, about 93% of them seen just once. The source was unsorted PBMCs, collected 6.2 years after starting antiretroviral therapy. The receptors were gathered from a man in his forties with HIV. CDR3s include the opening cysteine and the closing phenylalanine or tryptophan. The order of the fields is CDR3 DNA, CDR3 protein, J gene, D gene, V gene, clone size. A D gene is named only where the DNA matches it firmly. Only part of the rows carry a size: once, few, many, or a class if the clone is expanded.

CDR3 DNA: TGTGCCAGTAGTCCCGTAGGGGGATCCTACGAGCAGTACTTC
CDR3 protein: CASSPVGGSYEQYF
J gene: TRBJ2-7
D gene: -
V gene: TRBV19
clone size: -

CDR3 DNA: TGTGCCAGCAGCTTACAGGGGCTGAACACTGAAGCTTTCTTT
CDR3 protein: CASSLQGLNTEAFF
J gene: TRBJ1-1
D gene: -
V gene: TRBV13
clone size: once

CDR3 DNA: TGTGCCAGCAGTGTAGAAGCGGGGGGCAGCGGCGAGCAGTACTTC
CDR3 protein: CASSVEAGGSGEQYF
J gene: TRBJ2-7
D gene: TRBD2
V gene: TRBV2
clone size: -

CDR3 DNA: TGTGCCAGCAGCTGGGGACACATGACTAGCACAGATACGCAGTATTTT
CDR3 protein: CASSWGHMTSTDTQYF
J gene: TRBJ2-3
D gene: -
V gene: TRBV7-6
clone size: -

CDR3 DNA: TGCAGCGTTGAATCCACAGATACGCAGTATTTT
CDR3 protein: CSVESTDTQYF
J gene: TRBJ2-3
D gene: -
V gene: TRBV29-1
clone size: -

CDR3 DNA: TGTGCCAGCAGCTTAGCCTCAGGGCCCAACACTGAAGCTTTCTTT
CDR3 protein: CASSLASGPNTEAFF
J gene: TRBJ1-1
D gene: -
V gene: TRBV7-9
clone size: once

CDR3 DNA: TGTGCCAGCAGTGAAGGCTACTCCTACGAGCAGTACTTC
CDR3 protein: CASSEGYSYEQYF
J gene: TRBJ2-7
D gene: -
V gene: TRBV6-1
clone size: -

CDR3 DNA: TGTGCCAGCAGCTTACAGGGTCCTGAGCAGTTCTTC
CDR3 protein: CASSLQGPEQFF
J gene: TRBJ2-1
D gene: -
V gene: TRBV7-9
clone size: once

CDR3 DNA: TGTGCCAGCAGTGAAGCGCTGGCCGGGGAGCAGTACTTC
CDR3 protein: CASSEALAGEQYF
J gene: TRBJ2-7
D gene: -
V gene: TRBV2
clone size: -

CDR3 DNA: TGTGCCAGTAGTAGGGACTTCCCTATCCAGGAGACCCAGTACTTC
CDR3 protein: CASSRDFPIQETQYF
J gene: TRBJ2-5
D gene: -
V gene: TRBV19
clone size: -

CDR3 DNA: TGTGCCAGCAGTTTATCGGGGGACAGGATTTCACCCCTCCACTTT
CDR3 protein: CASSLSGDRISPLHF
J gene: TRBJ1-6
D gene: TRBD1
V gene: TRBV27
clone size: -

CDR3 DNA: TGTGCCTGGAGTGAAGGTTTCGGCAACTTCTATGGCTACACCTTC
CDR3 protein: CAWSEGFGNFYGYTF
J gene: TRBJ1-2
D gene: -
V gene: TRBV30
clone size: -

CDR3 DNA: TGTGCCAGTAGTATTTGGGGGGCGGGCAATCAGCCCCAGCATTTT
CDR3 protein: CASSIWGAGNQPQHF
J gene: TRBJ1-5
D gene: -
V gene: TRBV19
clone size: once

CDR3 DNA: TGTGCCAGCAGCTTAGTAGGTGGGTTACAGGAGCAGTTCTTC
CDR3 protein: CASSLVGGLQEQFF
J gene: TRBJ2-1
D gene: -
V gene: TRBV13
clone size: -

CDR3 DNA: TGTGCCAGCAGCTTAGTGGGACAGTCCTACGAGCAGTACTTC
CDR3 protein: CASSLVGQSYEQYF
J gene: TRBJ2-7
D gene: TRBD1
V gene: TRBV5-6
clone size: -

CDR3 DNA: TGTGCCAGCAGCTTAGGTGTAAACTCCTGGGGGAAGTACGAGCAGTACTTC
CDR3 protein: CASSLGVNSWGKYEQYF
J gene: TRBJ2-7
D gene: -
V gene: TRBV7-3
clone size: -

CDR3 DNA: TGTGCCAGCAGGACGGGGACAGGGGGCGACTCACCCCTCCACTTT
CDR3 protein: CASRTGTGGDSPLHF
J gene: TRBJ1-6
D gene: TRBD1
V gene: TRBV6-5
clone size: -

CDR3 DNA: TGTGCCAGCAGGCCCGGGACAGGGGGCAATCAGCCCCAGCATTTT
CDR3 protein: CASRPGTGGNQPQHF
J gene: TRBJ1-5
D gene: TRBD1
V gene: TRBV27
clone size: -

CDR3 DNA: TGTGCCAGTAGTATGGCGGTAAACTATGGCTACACCTTC
CDR3 protein: CASSMAVNYGYTF
J gene: TRBJ1-2
D gene: -
V gene: TRBV19
clone size: -

CDR3 DNA: TGTGCCAGCAGTTTAGCCTCGGGACAGGGCGGTTTCGGGTTTGAAGCTTTCTTT
CDR3 protein: CASSLASGQGGFGFEAFF
J gene: TRBJ1-1
D gene: TRBD1
V gene: TRBV27
clone size: -

CDR3 DNA: TGTGCCAGCTCACGAACTCCTACAGACATCCTAGCCAAAAACATTCAGTACTTC
CDR3 protein: CASSRTPTDILAKNIQYF
J gene: TRBJ2-4
D gene: -
V gene: TRBV18
clone size: -

CDR3 DNA: TGCGCCAGCAGCTTCCTAGCGGGAGGCTCCTACAATGAGCAGTTCTTC
CDR3 protein: CASSFLAGGSYNEQFF
J gene: TRBJ2-1
D gene: TRBD2
V gene: TRBV5-1
clone size: -

CDR3 DNA: TGTGCCAGCAGTCTTGCGGACACTCAGACCTACGAGCAGTACTTC
CDR3 protein: CASSLADTQTYEQYF
J gene: TRBJ2-7
D gene: -
V gene: TRBV9
clone size: -

CDR3 DNA: TGTGCCAGCAGTTACTATTCGTCCCCGCTCACAGATACGCAGTATTTT
CDR3 protein: CASSYYSSPLTDTQYF
J gene: TRBJ2-3
D gene: -
V gene: TRBV6-6
clone size: -

CDR3 DNA: TGTGCCAGCAGCGGGGGGGCCTCCTACACCGGGGAGCTGTTTTTT
CDR3 protein: CASSGGASYTGELFF
J gene: TRBJ2-2
D gene: TRBD2
V gene: TRBV6-1
clone size: -

CDR3 DNA: TGTGCCAGCAGCCCCTCAAGGGGTGAAGCTTTCTTT
CDR3 protein: CASSPSRGEAFF
J gene: TRBJ1-1
D gene: -
V gene: TRBV5-5
clone size: -

CDR3 DNA: TGCACCGGAGGGGAGATGAACACTGAAGCTTTCTTT
CDR3 protein: CTGGEMNTEAFF
J gene: TRBJ1-1
D gene: -
V gene: TRBV29-1
clone size: -

CDR3 DNA: TGTGCCAGCAGTTTCGGGGGGTTGAACACTGAAGCTTTCTTT
CDR3 protein: CASSFGGLNTEAFF
J gene: TRBJ1-1
D gene: -
V gene: TRBV28
clone size: -

CDR3 DNA: TGTGCCAGCTCACCCTGGGGGGGTGTAATAGGCTACACCTTC
CDR3 protein: CASSPWGGVIGYTF
J gene: TRBJ1-2
D gene: -
V gene: TRBV18
clone size: few